These 15 T cell receptor beta chains came from one sample sequenced in a study of shared clonotypes between healthy human individuals. Naive CD8 cells, CD45RO-negative and positively selected for CCR7, excluded terminally differentiated effector memory CD45RA+ cells. The data were produced by immunoSEQ multiplex PCR, yet TCRdb's version contains in-frame clones alone and is incomplete. This sample has 660,000 or so clones, with about 96% found just once. The specimen sequenced was naive CD8+ T cells sorted from blood. Receptors were obtained from a woman aged 25-40 years in good health.

This rearrangement joins TRBV5-6 to TRBJ1-2; 7 bases are a match to TRBD1. The trim removed 3 bases at V and 5 bases at J, leaving 16 bases unmatched. Germline V gives CDR1 SGHDT, CDR2 YYEEEE. The CDR3 length is 17 residues. Here the CDR3 DNA reads TGTGCCAGCAGCTCCGGCGAGTCGGGACAGACCCGTTATGGCTACACCTTC. This translates into CASSSGESGQTRYGYTF.

The chain links TRBV19 to TRBJ2-1; the D is unclear. Per germline, CDR1 LNHDA and CDR2 SQIVND (reference sequence). With 3 bases removed from V and 9 bases from J, the gap between germline ends came to 12 bases. The CDR3 loop spans 13 amino acids. The CDR3 sequence is CASSILGFSEQFF. In DNA, the CDR3 is TGTGCCAGTAGTATCCTGGGTTTTAGTGAGCAGTTCTTC. Variable domain in full (rest from reference TRBV19 and TRBJ2-1): DGGITQSPKYLFRKEGQNVTLSCEQNLNHDAMYWYRQDPGQGLRLIYYSQIVNDFQKGDIAEGYSVSREKKESFPLTVTSAQKNPTAFYLCASSILGFSEQFFGPGTRLTVL.

The J gene is TRBJ2-1, the V gene TRBV27; 8 bases fit TRBD1. Looked up from germline, CDR1 is MNHEY and CDR2 is SMNVEV (reference sequence). V trimming: 6 bases; J trimming: 0 bases; junction bases outside the gene matches: 7. There are 16 residues in the CDR3. The CDR3 protein is CASSLGQGSSYNEQFF. The CDR3, as DNA: TGTGCCAGCAGCCTCGGACAGGGAAGCTCCTACAATGAGCAGTTCTTC.

This chain joins TRBV4-1 and TRBJ2-2; weak D call: TRBD1 (5 bases). With 4 bases removed from V and 0 bases from J, the gap between germline ends came to 12 bases. Per germline, CDR1 MGHRA and CDR2 YSYEKL. The CDR3 totals 16 residues. CDR3 coding DNA: TGCGCCAGCAGCCTTCCGGCAGGGCCGAACACCGGGGAGCTGTTTTTT. This encodes CASSLPAGPNTGELFF.

This chain joins TRBV7-8 and TRBJ2-1; D ambiguous. Germline V gene sequence: CDR1 SGHVS, CDR2 FQNEAQ. V was trimmed by 2 bases and J by 7 bases, leaving 15 bases between them. This CDR3 spans 15 amino acids. The CDR3 spells CASSLSVEVPNEQFF. The CDR3 coding sequence is TGTGCCAGCAGCTTAAGCGTCGAGGTGCCTAATGAGCAGTTCTTC. Full variable domain (missing parts from reference TRBV7-8 and TRBJ2-1): GAGVSQSPRYKVAKRGQDVALRCDPISGHVSLFWYQQALGQGPEFLTYFQNEAQLDKSGLPSDRFFAERPEGSVSTLKIQRTQQEDSAVYLCASSLSVEVPNEQFFGPGTRLTVL.

V usage is TRBV28 and J usage is TRBJ2-5; no reliable D call. V was cut by 5 bases and J by 5 bases, with 9 bases left in between. The V gene's germline CDR1 is MDHEN and CDR2 SYDVKM. The CDR3 runs 12 residues. The CDR3 DNA follows: TGTGCCAGCAGTGATTCCGAGGAGACCCAGTACTTC. Translating it yields CASSDSEETQYF.

CDR3 region: CASSFRVSSGTEAFF. CDR3 in DNA: TGTGCCAGCAGTTTTAGGGTGTCTAGTGGAACTGAAGCTTTCTTT. V is TRBV27 and J is TRBJ1-1; D remains ambiguous. From germline, CDR1 is MNHEY and CDR2 SMNVEV (reference sequence). The length of the CDR3 is 15 residues. Trimming took 3 bases from V and 5 from J, leaving 16 bases between them.

Here the CDR3 reads CASSVGLAGGPDEQFF. CDR3 bases: TGTGCCAGCAGCGTCGGCCTAGCGGGAGGGCCGGATGAGCAGTTCTTC. The rearrangement uses TRBV9 and TRBJ2-1; 12 nucleotides match TRBD2. With 2 bases clipped from V and 8 bases from J, the junction kept 8 bases outside the gene matches. The CDR3 spans 16 residues. The germline CDR1 and CDR2 sequences are SGDLS and YYNGEE.

The gene calls are TRBV27 and TRBJ2-5, with a tentative D call TRBD2 (6 bases). V lost 0 bases and J lost 3, with 14 bases in between. Germline CDR1 is MNHEY and CDR2 is SMNVEV (reference sequence). The CDR3 runs to 16 residues. The CDR3 DNA is TGTGCCAGCAGTTTATCGCCCTCTCGACTAGAAGAGACCCAGTACTTC. Protein: CASSLSPSRLEETQYF.

The gene calls are TRBV19 and TRBJ1-1; 8 bases line up with TRBD1. The germline gives CDR1 LNHDA, CDR2 SQIVND (reference sequence). The CDR3 sequence is 14 residues long. Trimming removed 5 bases from V and 5 bases from J; junction bases left unmatched: 7. The CDR3 is CASSPRDRTTEAFF. As DNA, the CDR3 is TGTGCCAGTAGTCCTCGGGACAGGACGACTGAAGCTTTCTTT.

The rearrangement joins TRBV19 to TRBJ1-1; 10 nucleotides match TRBD1. CDR3 length equals 15 residues. Germline assignment: CDR1 LNHDA and CDR2 SQIVND (reference sequence). V was pared by 7 bases and J by 0 bases, with 5 bases of the junction left unmatched. The CDR3 loop is CASTAGQGMNTEAFF. In nucleotides, the CDR3 is TGTGCCAGTACGGCGGGACAGGGGATGAACACTGAAGCTTTCTTT. Full variable domain (outside the CDR3, taken from reference TRBV19 and TRBJ1-1): DGGITQSPKYLFRKEGQNVTLSCEQNLNHDAMYWYRQDPGQGLRLIYYSQIVNDFQKGDIAEGYSVSREKKESFPLTVTSAQKNPTAFYLCASTAGQGMNTEAFFGQGTRLTVV.

CDR3 amino acids: CASSLRDQQKLFF. DNA for the CDR3: TGTGCCAGCAGCCTCCGGGACCAGCAAAAACTGTTTTTT. The chain links TRBV14 to TRBJ1-4; TRBD1 might be the D (5 bases). The CDR3 has 13 residues. V lost 4 bases to trimming and J lost 9 bases, with 12 bases between them. From germline, CDR1 is SGHDN and CDR2 FVKESK.

The J gene is TRBJ2-1, the V gene TRBV11-2; D remains unclear. Germline CDR1 SGHAT, CDR2 FQNNGV. The CDR3 has 14 amino acids. V lost 4 bases, J lost 6 bases, and 13 bases lay in between. CDR3 sequence reads: CASSSTDPVNEQFF. CDR3 sequence (DNA): TGTGCCAGCAGCTCCACCGACCCCGTCAATGAGCAGTTCTTC.

The chain is built from TRBV27 and TRBJ1-5; 10 nucleotides agree with TRBD1. CDR1 is MNHEY and CDR2 is SMNVEV in the germline V gene (reference sequence). V trimming: 6 bases; J trimming: 5 bases; junction bases outside the gene matches: 4. CDR3 length: 14 residues. CDR3: CASRPGQGYQPQHF. As DNA, the CDR3 is TGTGCCAGCAGACCGGGACAGGGGTATCAGCCCCAGCATTTT.

A single count supports this clone. The chain joins TRBV4-1 to TRBJ2-7; 10 bases line up with TRBD2. The V and J ends lost 0 bases and 4 bases, in that order; junction bases with no gene match: 3. The CDR3 is 15 amino acids. Germline V gives CDR1 MGHRA, CDR2 YSYEKL. This chain's CDR3 is CASSQESGRAYEQYF. CDR3 coding DNA: TGCGCCAGCAGCCAAGAAAGCGGGAGGGCTTACGAGCAGTACTTC.